A single sample gave rise to the 13 T cell receptor beta chains below, sequenced in a study of cytomegalovirus exposure and HLA in healthy donors. This PCR relied on a set of 60 Vbeta primers and 13 Jbeta primers. Produced via immunoSEQ multiplex PCR; TCRdb's table is partial and in-frame only. The sample includes hundreds of thousands of clones, 75% to 80% of them seen just once. Sequences were obtained from PBMCs. The receptors were sampled from a male donor in good health and CMV-seronegative.

This CDR3 is CASSLRGLAPRDFF. CDR3 bases: TGTGCCAGCAGCTTGAGGGGTCTGGCCCCCAGGGATTTCTTT. J is TRBJ1-1 and V is TRBV5-6, with D maybe TRBD1 (5 bases). The germline V gene has CDR1 SGHDT and CDR2 YYEEEE. This CDR3 spans 14 amino acids. Trimming stripped 1 base from V and 13 bases from J, with 20 bases between.

The V call is TRBV7-6, the J call TRBJ1-2; D gene uncertain. The CDR3 sequence is 13 residues long. CDR1 and CDR2 (germline): SGHVS, FNYEAQ. Between the trimmed V and J ends, which lost 0 bases and 4 bases, there was a span of 6 bases. CDR3 sequence reads: CASSLARFYGYTF. The CDR3 DNA follows: TGTGCCAGCAGCTTAGCCAGATTCTATGGCTACACCTTC.

This clone was found once. This chain uses TRBV6-6 with TRBJ2-7, with 13 nucleotides matching TRBD2. This CDR3 has 14 amino acids. From germline, CDR1 is MNHNY and CDR2 SVGAGI (reference sequence). V was pared by 6 bases and J by 4 bases, with 3 bases of the junction left unmatched. CDR3 bases: TGTGCCAGCAGGGGACTAGCGGGAATGTACGAGCAGTACTTC. Encoded protein: CASRGLAGMYEQYF.

The chain joins TRBV6-1 to TRBJ1-2; 9 bases are a match to TRBD1. The V segment lost 1 base and the J segment 2 bases; nucleotides outside the gene matches: 8. There are 17 residues in the CDR3. Germline-derived CDR1 and CDR2 are MNHNS and SASEGT. CDR3: CASSEVNRGLRNYGYTF. In DNA form, the CDR3 reads TGTGCCAGCAGTGAAGTCAACAGGGGGCTTAGAAACTATGGCTACACCTTC.

The chain carries TRBV9 and TRBJ1-2; 7 positions match TRBD1. Per the germline V gene, CDR1 is SGDLS and CDR2 is YYNGEE. This CDR3 is built from 13 residues. The J segment lost 4 bases and the V segment lost 1 base, leaving 1 base of the junction unmatched. CDR3 amino acids: CASSVQGGYGYTF. The DNA for the CDR3 is TGTGCCAGCAGCGTACAGGGGGGCTATGGCTACACCTTC. The full variable domain, completed using reference TRBV9 and TRBJ1-2, is DSGVTQTPKHLITATGQRVTLRCSPRSGDLSVYWYQQSLDQGLQFLIQYYNGEERAKGNILERFSAQQFPDLHSELNLSSLELGDSALYFCASSVQGGYGYTFGSGTRLTVV.

This chain joins TRBV30 and TRBJ2-1, with 13 bases lining up with TRBD2. Germline lookup yields CDR1 GTSNPN and CDR2 SVGIG (reference sequence). The CDR3 extends over 18 amino acids. The junction had 10 bases not matched to a gene; V was cut back by 5 bases and J by 0 bases. CDR3 nucleotides: TGTGCCTGGCAGGGACTAGCGGGGACTTCCCGCTCCTACAATGAGCAGTTCTTC. Protein product: CAWQGLAGTSRSYNEQFF.

CDR3 loop: CAISAASGGTDTQYF. CDR3 sequence (DNA): TGTGCCATCAGTGCTGCGAGCGGGGGCACAGATACGCAGTATTTT. The chain recombines TRBV10-3 with TRBJ2-3; 7 bases agree with TRBD2. The germline V gene encodes CDR1 ENHRY and CDR2 SYGVKD. This CDR3 is built from 15 residues. The V gene end was trimmed by 4 bases and the J gene end by 1 base; junction bases not matched to a gene: 5.

The V and J genes are TRBV6-5 and TRBJ2-2, with 7 bases aligning to TRBD2. Losses at the gene ends were 0 bases for V and 4 bases for J; bases not matched to a gene: 5. CDR1 MNHEY and CDR2 SVGAGI come from the germline V gene. CDR3 length: 16 residues. The CDR3 DNA follows: TGTGCCAGCAGTTACTCGGGCGGGGGTTTCACCGGGGAGCTGTTTTTT. Translation: CASSYSGGGFTGELFF.

The chain links TRBV7-2 to TRBJ1-6; D may be TRBD1 (5 bases). CDR1 is SGHTA and CDR2 is FQGNSA in the germline V gene. The CDR3 spans 18 residues. Trimming pared 0 bases from V and 0 bases from J, leaving 12 bases between. The CDR3 coding sequence is TGTGCCAGCAGCTTAGCGGCAGGGAAGAGCTCCTATAATTCACCCCTCCACTTT. Encoded protein: CASSLAAGKSSYNSPLHF. Supplemented by reference TRBV7-2 and TRBJ1-6, the full variable domain reads GAGVSQSPSNKVTEKGKDVELRCDPISGHTALYWYRQSLGQGLEFLIYFQGNSAPDKSGLPSDRFSAERTGGSVSTLTIQRTQQEDSAVYLCASSLAAGKSSYNSPLHFGNGTRLTVT.

This chain uses TRBV12-5 with TRBJ1-1, with D perhaps TRBD1 (6 bases). V lost 3 bases, J lost 1 base, and 18 bases lay in between. The V gene's germline CDR1 is LGHNT and CDR2 FRNRAP. CDR3 length equals 17 residues. CDR3 DNA sequence: TGTGCTAGTGGTTTATCCTTCCTACAGACAGGGAACACTGAAGCTTTCTTT. Residues: CASGLSFLQTGNTEAFF.

The J gene is TRBJ2-2, the V gene TRBV5-1, with D hard to call. With 3 bases removed from V and 1 base from J, the gap between germline ends came to 4 bases. Per the germline V gene, CDR1 is SGHRS and CDR2 is YFSETQ. There are 13 residues in the CDR3. CDR3 amino acids: CASSWRNTGELFF. CDR3 in DNA: TGCGCCAGCAGCTGGAGGAACACCGGGGAGCTGTTTTTT.

CDR3 nucleotides: TGCGCCAGCAGTCCGGGGGTAGGTGGCTACACCTTC. This gives the protein CASSPGVGGYTF. The chain recombines TRBV23-1 with TRBJ1-2, with a possible D match to TRBD1 (5 bases). TRBV23-1 is flagged as an ORF with uncertain function. Trimming removed 4 bases from V and 7 bases from J, with 10 bases in between. The CDR3 is 12 amino acids.

The genes are TRBV18 and TRBJ2-3; 7 bases are shared with TRBD1. V trimming: 3 bases; J trimming: 5 bases; junction bases outside the gene matches: 5. CDR1 KGHSH and CDR2 LQKENI come from the germline V gene. This CDR3 is 14 amino acids long. The CDR3 sequence: CASSPHDRVDTQYF. The CDR3 DNA is TGTGCCAGCTCACCTCATGACAGGGTAGATACGCAGTATTTT.